The 7 T cell receptor beta chains below all came from one sample that was sequenced in a study of T cells in localized non-small cell lung cancer. Some clones are missing from TCRdb's copy, which holds only in-frame ones; the method was immunoSEQ multiplex PCR. Of about 40,000 clones listed, more than 85% were seen once; the top ten hold approximately 3.4%. The sequences come from peripheral blood, collected before any cancer treatment. The receptors come from a man aged 18 to 49 with stage I lung adenocarcinoma.

CDR3 amino acids: CASSTLPMTQGRHQPQHF. The CDR3 nucleotides read TGTGCCAGTAGTACTTTACCGATGACACAGGGGAGGCACCAGCCCCAGCATTTT. The chain uses TRBV19 and TRBJ1-5, with TRBD1 matching over 7 bases. This CDR3 has 18 amino acids. CDR1 and CDR2 (germline): LNHDA, SQIVND (reference sequence). The V gene end was trimmed by 4 bases and the J gene end by 7 bases; junction bases not matched to a gene: 19.

The chain carries TRBV5-4 and TRBJ1-2; 10 bases are shared with TRBD1. Trimming removed 4 bases from V and 2 bases from J; junction bases left unmatched: 5. The CDR3 runs 15 residues. From germline, CDR1 is SGHNT and CDR2 YYREEE (reference sequence). The CDR3 reads CASSPMGQGNYGYTF. The CDR3, as DNA: TGTGCCAGCAGCCCCATGGGACAGGGGAACTATGGCTACACCTTC.

The rearrangement uses TRBV7-8 and TRBJ2-5; D unclear. The germline CDR1 and CDR2 sequences are SGHVS and FQNEAQ. The CDR3 is 14 amino acids. V lost 5 bases, J lost 3 bases, and 13 bases lay in between. This CDR3 reads CASSLRTEKETQYF. The CDR3 nucleotides are TGTGCCAGCAGCCTTCGGACGGAGAAAGAGACCCAGTACTTC. The whole variable domain, remainder taken from reference TRBV7-8 and TRBJ2-5, is GAGVSQSPRYKVAKRGQDVALRCDPISGHVSLFWYQQALGQGPEFLTYFQNEAQLDKSGLPSDRFFAERPEGSVSTLKIQRTQQEDSAVYLCASSLRTEKETQYFGPGTRLLVL.

The chain has TRBV7-2 and TRBJ1-2, with D possibly TRBD1 on 5 matching bases. The germline V and J ends were trimmed by 1 base and 4 bases, with 10 bases remaining between them. The CDR3 length is 14 residues. Germline V gene data show CDR1 as SGHTA and CDR2 as FQGNSA. This CDR3 is CASSLEGSPYGYTF. The CDR3 DNA reads TGTGCCAGCAGCTTAGAGGGGTCCCCCTATGGCTACACCTTC.

The gene calls are TRBV29-1 and TRBJ2-7; 9 positions agree with TRBD1. The CDR3 totals 14 residues. J was trimmed by 7 bases and V by 5 bases; bases with no gene match: 12. In germline, CDR1 is SQVTM, CDR2 ANQGSEA. The CDR3 sequence is CSVKPRTGVREQYF. CDR3 sequence (DNA): TGCAGCGTTAAGCCTCGGACAGGGGTTCGGGAGCAGTACTTC.

V usage is TRBV18 and J usage is TRBJ1-5, with TRBD1 as a possible D gene (6 bases). CDR1 and CDR2 (germline): KGHSH, LQKENI. The CDR3 is made up of 16 amino acids. V lost 5 bases and J 4 bases, leaving 18 bases between the germline ends. The CDR3 bases are TGTGCCAGCTCATCCATGGCGGGGGCTGGAAATCAGCCCCAGCATTTT. Translation gives CASSSMAGAGNQPQHF.

This chain connects TRBV6-6 to TRBJ2-4; D may correspond to TRBD1 or TRBD2 (5 bases each). The CDR3 loop spans 15 amino acids. Looked up from germline, CDR1 is MNHNY and CDR2 is SVGAGI (reference sequence). V was shortened by 3 bases and J by 3 bases, with 12 bases between the two germline ends. CDR3 DNA: TGTGCCAGCAGTTATGGGGGTGTGGACAAAAACATTCAGTACTTC. Translating it yields CASSYGGVDKNIQYF.